These 24 T cell receptor beta chains came from one sample sequenced in a study of regulatory T cells in long-lasting Graves disease. This sample's time point: persistent/refractory GD, antithyroid drugs over 5 years with positive TRAb. Generation of the TCR library employed RNA extracted from PBMCs. Assembly of TCR beta libraries relied on iRepertoire HTBI primers together with Arm-PCR of CDR3 regions. Via MiXCR, TCRdb re-called the multiplex PCR reads, giving one row per CDR3 protein. The sample contains fewer than 550,000 distinct CDR3 sequences, roughly 21% of which appear only once. Source: peripheral blood mononuclear cells (PBMCs), taken when the disease was refractory, from a patient treated with antithyroid drugs. Every receptor here comes from a female donor with Graves disease.

Comments on this clonotype: One end of the junction fails to match germline, which may point to a read error. This rearrangement joins TRBV30 to TRBJ1-6, with D hard to call. CDR3 length: 15 residues. The germline V gene has CDR1 GTSNPN and CDR2 SVGIG (reference sequence). CDR3 DNA sequence: TGTGCCTGGAGTTTACGGAGCTCTCCTAATTCACTCCTCCACTTT. It translates to CAWSLRSSPNSLLHF.

This clonotype was counted at least ten times. CDR3 in DNA: TGTGCCAGCAGTGAAAGGGAAAACACTGAAGCTTTCTTT. Its translation is CASSERENTEAFF. V gene TRBV2 combines with J gene TRBJ1-1; D ambiguous. With 2 bases removed from V and 2 bases from J, the gap between germline ends came to 6 bases. The CDR3 sequence is 13 residues long. Germline assignment: CDR1 SNHLY and CDR2 FYNNEI.

In this sample, this clonotype turned up many times. The gene calls are TRBV6-1 and TRBJ1-4, with D maybe TRBD1 (6 bases). CDR1 is MNHNS and CDR2 is SASEGT in the germline V gene. The CDR3 is made up of 14 amino acids. V lost 5 bases, J lost 5 bases, and 12 bases lay in between. The CDR3 sequence is CASSQDSVNEKLFF. DNA for the CDR3: TGTGCCAGCAGTCAGGACAGCGTCAATGAAAAACTGTTTTTT.

This clonotype was observed at least ten times. The chain is built from TRBV6-5 and TRBJ1-1; no clear D. The CDR3 length is 12 residues. V dropped 2 bases and J dropped 4 bases, with 5 bases sitting between them. The germline V gene encodes CDR1 MNHEY and CDR2 SVGAGI. CDR3 sequence: CASSYQVTEAFF. The CDR3 DNA reads as TGTGCCAGCAGTTACCAAGTCACTGAAGCTTTCTTT.

This clonotype was detected only a few times. V usage is TRBV7-6 and J usage is TRBJ2-4; maybe TRBD2 (6 bases). The CDR3 is 17 amino acids. V lost 3 bases, J lost 3 bases, and 18 bases lay in between. Germline V gene data show CDR1 as SGHVS and CDR2 as FNYEAQ. The CDR3 coding sequence is TGTGCCAGCAGCTTCCTCTCGGGGGACCTCGGCAAAAACATTCAGTACTTC. As protein: CASSFLSGDLGKNIQYF.

This clonotype was recorded many times. V usage is TRBV6-5 and J usage is TRBJ1-6, with a weak D call TRBD1 (6 bases). The germline gives CDR1 MNHEY, CDR2 SVGAGI. The CDR3 has 15 residues. V was clipped by 2 bases and J by 7 bases, with 12 bases between them. CDR3 loop: CASSYTDRENSPLHF. The CDR3 nucleotides are TGTGCCAGCAGTTACACGGACAGAGAGAATTCACCCCTCCACTTT.

The gene calls are TRBV7-6 and TRBJ2-7; D is unclear. This CDR3 spans 13 amino acids. Germline V CDR1 and CDR2: SGHVS, FNYEAQ. V lost 1 base to trimming and J lost 6 bases, with 10 bases between them. This CDR3 reads CASSLGGSREQYF. DNA of the CDR3: TGTGCCAGCAGCTTAGGGGGAAGTCGCGAGCAGTACTTC.

The chain's CDR3 is CASIPAGNEQFF. In DNA form, the CDR3 reads TGTGCCAGCATCCCTGCGGGCAATGAGCAGTTCTTC. The chain links TRBV2 to TRBJ2-1, with D possibly being TRBD2 (5 bases). The V end lost 7 bases, the J end lost 6 bases, and 10 bases lay between the germline ends. The CDR3 totals 12 residues. Germline-derived CDR1 and CDR2 are SNHLY and FYNNEI.

The chain uses TRBV11-2 and TRBJ2-7; no clear D gene. V lost 1 base to trimming and J lost 2 bases, with 9 bases between them. The CDR3 loop spans 14 amino acids. The germline gives CDR1 SGHAT, CDR2 FQNNGV. Written as DNA, the CDR3 is TGTGCCAGCAGCTTAGCCGGGCCTCCCTACGAGCAGTACTTC. This gives the protein CASSLAGPPYEQYF.

This chain connects TRBV28 to TRBJ2-3; tentative D call: TRBD1 (6 bases). CDR3 size: 14 residues. Germline V gene lookup returns CDR1 MDHEN and CDR2 SYDVKM. Trimming stripped 11 bases from V and 0 bases from J, with 15 bases between. Here the CDR3 DNA reads TGTGCCCTCCAACAGGGTCGAAGCACAGATACGCAGTATTTT. This codes for CALQQGRSTDTQYF.

This clonotype has more than one count but fewer than ten. The V gene is TRBV6-2 or TRBV6-3, the J gene TRBJ1-5; no reliable D call. Trimming removed 4 bases at V and 6 bases at J, with 13 bases between. Germline lookup yields CDR1 MNHEY and CDR2 SVGEGT. The CDR3 length is 14 residues. This CDR3 reads CASSSLSRGQPQHF. The CDR3 DNA reads TGTGCCAGCAGTTCCCTTTCCCGGGGTCAGCCCCAGCATTTT.

This clonotype was detected ten times or more. This rearrangement joins TRBV19 to TRBJ1-2, with a possible D match to TRBD1 (6 bases). The CDR3 consists of 16 residues. CDR1 and CDR2 from the germline V gene are LNHDA and SQIVND (reference sequence). V was shortened by 5 bases and J by 3 bases, with 19 bases between the two germline ends. The CDR3 nucleotides read TGTGCCAGTAGTGTACAAGGCGAAGGACAGTACTATGGCTACACCTTC. It encodes CASSVQGEGQYYGYTF.

This clonotype appeared a few times. The chain carries TRBV7-9 and TRBJ1-3; no reliable D call. Trimming pared 5 bases from V and 0 bases from J, leaving 8 bases between. This CDR3 has 14 residues. The germline gives CDR1 SEHNR, CDR2 FQNEAQ (reference sequence). CDR3 loop: CASSLPSSGNTIYF. CDR3 nucleotides: TGTGCCAGCAGCCTTCCGAGCTCTGGAAACACCATATATTTT.

This clonotype was seen a handful of times. The chain links TRBV19 to TRBJ2-5; D ambiguous. CDR3 length: 15 residues. Germline lookup yields CDR1 LNHDA and CDR2 SQIVND (reference sequence). Trimming took off 5 bases at V and 5 bases at J, with 18 bases between the two ends. This CDR3 is CASSDWSLGRETQYF. The CDR3 nucleotides are TGTGCCAGTAGTGACTGGTCCCTCGGTCGGGAGACCCAGTACTTC.

This clonotype has just a few counts. V gene TRBV27 combines with J gene TRBJ2-7; D call uncertain. CDR1 is MNHEY and CDR2 is SMNVEV in the germline V gene (reference sequence). The CDR3 length is 12 residues. Trimming took off 5 bases at V and 2 bases at J, with 7 bases between the two ends. The CDR3 region is CASSRFPYEQYF. CDR3 DNA: TGTGCCAGCAGTCGGTTCCCCTACGAGCAGTACTTC.

The gene calls are TRBV27 and TRBJ2-3, with TRBD2 identical over 10 bases. The germline gives CDR1 MNHEY, CDR2 SMNVEV (reference sequence). The ends lost 6 bases at V and 4 bases at J; junction bases unmatched: 16. The CDR3 is 18 residues long. The CDR3 coding sequence is TGTGCCAGCAGCCCCGCAGAGTGGGTAGCGGGGGGTGCAGATACGCAGTATTTT. This codes for CASSPAEWVAGGADTQYF.

There are a few counts of this clonotype. This chain links TRBV7-6 with TRBJ2-7; D call uncertain. The CDR3 has 14 residues. Germline V lookup: CDR1 SGHVS, CDR2 FNYEAQ. V was shortened by 3 bases and J by 0 bases, with 9 bases between the two germline ends. CDR3 in amino acids: CASSLRTDSYEQYF. The CDR3 DNA reads as TGTGCCAGCAGCTTGCGGACGGACTCCTACGAGCAGTACTTC.

In its sample, this clonotype was seen many times. This chain uses TRBV24-1 with TRBJ1-2, with 8 nucleotides matching TRBD1. Trimming removed 3 bases from V and 8 bases from J; junction bases left unmatched: 1. This CDR3 has 12 amino acids. Per the germline V gene, CDR1 is KGHDR and CDR2 is SFDVKD. CDR3 nucleotides: TGTGCCACCAGTGATGACAGGGGCGGCTACACCTTC. It yields the protein CATSDDRGGYTF.

In the case of this clonotype: A much larger clone sits a single nucleotide away, making a read error possible. The gene calls are TRBV6-1 and TRBJ2-6; D possibly corresponds to TRBD1 (5 bases). This CDR3 spans 15 amino acids. In germline, CDR1 is MNHNS, CDR2 SASEGT. Between the trimmed V and J ends, which lost 8 bases and 2 bases, there was a span of 13 bases. The CDR3 spells CASGPTVPGANVLTF. Written as DNA, the CDR3 is TGTGCCAGCGGCCCGACAGTCCCTGGGGCCAACGTCCTGACTTTC.

The sample holds many counts of this clonotype. The rearrangement links TRBV27 to TRBJ2-2; D remains unclear. The ends were cut back, 3 bases at V and 1 base at J, with 6 bases in the middle. CDR3 size: 14 residues. Per the germline V gene, CDR1 is MNHEY and CDR2 is SMNVEV (reference sequence). CDR3 coding DNA: TGTGCCAGCAGTTTTTCTGTGAACACCGGGGAGCTGTTTTTT. Translating gives CASSFSVNTGELFF.

This rearrangement joins TRBV7-3 to TRBJ2-2; D remains unclear. Trimming cost V 5 bases and J 0 bases, with 7 bases left between them. Germline assignment: CDR1 SGHTA and CDR2 FQGTGA. This CDR3 has 14 amino acids. CDR3 in DNA: TGTGCCAGCAGCCCCAACTCGAACACCGGGGAGCTGTTTTTT. Its translation is CASSPNSNTGELFF. The full variable domain, completed using reference TRBV7-3 and TRBJ2-2, is GAGVSQTPSNKVTEKGKYVELRCDPISGHTALYWYRQSLGQGPEFLIYFQGTGAADDSGLPNDRFFAVRPEGSVSTLKIQRTERGDSAVYLCASSPNSNTGELFFGEGSRLTVL.

This clonotype was counted ten times or more. This chain links TRBV5-1 with TRBJ1-1; D unresolved. The germline CDR1 and CDR2 sequences are SGHRS and YFSETQ. The CDR3 consists of 13 residues. V was cut by 4 bases and J by 8 bases, with 15 bases left in between. CDR3 loop: CASSPAGPAEAFF. The CDR3 nucleotides are TGCGCCAGCAGCCCCGCTGGACCGGCGGAAGCTTTCTTT.

Notes on this clonotype: Lacking the conserved final phenylalanine or tryptophan, this CDR3 likely reflects a read error. The chain links TRBV12-3 or TRBV12-4 to TRBJ2-5; D is uncertain. This CDR3 region has 11 residues. The V end lost 5 bases, the J end lost 1 base, and 2 bases lay between the germline ends. The CDR3 region has the DNA TGTGCCAGCAGTATCCAAGAGACCCAGTACCTC. Its protein product is CASSIQETQYL.

This rearrangement joins TRBV3-1 to TRBJ2-7; tentative D call: TRBD2 (5 bases). This CDR3 has 14 residues. V lost 4 bases and J 6 bases, leaving 16 bases between the germline ends. Germline V CDR1 and CDR2: LGHDT, YNNKEL (reference sequence). CDR3 nucleotides: TGTGCCAGCAGCCCCACCCGGACTGCCTCCGAGCAGTACTTC. This translates into CASSPTRTASEQYF.